The 2 T cell receptor beta chains given below trace back to one sample, sequenced in a study of blood T cell repertoires in COVID-19. The data were produced by immunoSEQ multiplex PCR, yet TCRdb's version contains in-frame clones alone and is incomplete. The data contain some 150,000 clones, 80% to 90% of them singletons. Sample: peripheral blood. Receptor source: a man between 65 and 85 years old with acute or convalescent COVID-19.

The gene calls are TRBV5-5 and TRBJ1-5, with 7 bases lining up with TRBD1. Germline lookup yields CDR1 SGHKS and CDR2 YYEKEE (reference sequence). The V gene end was trimmed by 4 bases and the J gene end by 5 bases; junction bases not matched to a gene: 9. The CDR3 has 15 residues. The CDR3 DNA sequence: TGTGCCAGCAGCCCCGGACAGGCGGCGCATCAGCCCCAGCATTTT. Its protein is CASSPGQAAHQPQHF.

Notes on this clone: Other nucleotide sequences from this sample produce the same CDR3. This CDR3 is CASSIGSGTYNEQFF. DNA of the CDR3: TGTGCCAGTAGTATAGGTAGCGGGACCTACAATGAGCAGTTCTTC. The chain uses TRBV19 and TRBJ2-1, with 8 bases matching TRBD2. The trim removed 1 base at V and 2 bases at J, leaving 1 base unmatched. This CDR3 is built from 15 residues. The V gene's germline CDR1 is LNHDA and CDR2 SQIVND (reference sequence).